This TCR beta chain was captured by sequencing in a study of blood T cell repertoires in COVID-19. Study overall: PBMCs, B-cell-depleted T cells, or T cells were the source of the cDNA or gDNA that made up the material.

The CDR3 length is 15 residues. The V gene end was trimmed by 3 bases and the J gene end by 1 base; junction bases not matched to a gene: 5. Looked up from germline, CDR1 is KGHSH and CDR2 is LQKENI. In the authors' methods: Amplification of reference gene primers provided the estimated nucleated cell counts. Some clones are missing from TCRdb's copy, which holds only in-frame ones; the method was immunoSEQ multiplex PCR. V and J calls and clone size are given by that table; D and trimming were obtained from the DNA. The repertoire holds about 83,000 clones, with roughly 83% as singletons. Sequencing was done on a sample of peripheral blood. The chain is built from TRBV18 and TRBJ2-5, with 7 bases fitting TRBD1. This TCR came from a man aged 50-59 years with active COVID-19. Written as DNA, the CDR3 is TGTGCCAGCTCACCGCCCAGGGGGACCCAAGAGACCCAGTACTTC. Its translation is CASSPPRGTQETQYF.